This T cell receptor (beta chain) was captured by sequencing in a study of post-analysis software for immune sequencing data. Points from the study as a whole: Batch-matched samples strongly co-clustered by F measure. A significant reduction in normalized Chao1 diversity was observed in multiple sclerosis patients versus controls.

The TCR beta cDNA libraries contained unique molecular identifiers. Researchers reported around 510,000 cDNA molecules coming from 1 to 10 million T cells. Each CDR3 protein gets one entry after TCRdb re-called the PCR reads with MiXCR. The table has roughly 430,000 distinct CDR3 sequences, approximately 38% seen once. On this clonotype itself: Its matching antigen is unknown.

Sequencing input: blood. The origin of this receptor is a girl aged 2-15 years with multiple sclerosis.

DNA of the CDR3: TGCGCCAGCAGCCAAGAACAAGGGGGTCGAGGGACCCAGTACTTC. It specifies CASSQEQGGRGTQYF. V is TRBV4-1 and J is TRBJ2-5; perhaps TRBD1 as D (6 bases). This CDR3 has 15 residues. Germline lookup yields CDR1 MGHRA and CDR2 YSYEKL. The germline V and J ends were trimmed by 0 bases and 7 bases, with 15 bases remaining between them.